The present T cell receptor (beta chain) was sequenced within a study of CD8 T cells in ankylosing spondylitis. Via MiXCR, TCRdb re-called the 5' RACE reads, giving one row per CDR3 protein. The sample includes some 27,000 distinct CDR3 sequences, around 5.2% seen only once; the top ten take approximately 1.8%. The CDR3 has 15 amino acids. Per the germline V gene, CDR1 is SGDLS and CDR2 is YYNGEE. V lost 0 bases and J lost 3; bases outside the gene matches: 3. This clonotype came up many times. This chain links TRBV9 with TRBJ2-5; 9 nucleotides match TRBD2. Input material: blood, either unsorted or a sorted T cell fraction (not recorded which). The sequence came from a female donor with ankylosing spondylitis or in good health (not recorded which). CDR3 protein: CASSVGVAGEETQYF. The CDR3 DNA is TGTGCCAGCAGCGTAGGGGTAGCGGGGGAAGAGACCCAGTACTTC.